This TCR beta chain was identified during a study of blood T cell repertoires in COVID-19. Generated by immunoSEQ multiplex PCR, the TCRdb table keeps only in-frame clones and is missing some. The sample carries about 410,000 clones, about 91% recorded once. CDR1 MNHEY and CDR2 SVGAGI come from the germline V gene. V was pared by 9 bases and J by 4 bases, with 8 bases of the junction left unmatched. The length of the CDR3 is 13 residues. The J gene is TRBJ2-7, the V gene TRBV6-5; 8 bases fit TRBD2. Source material: peripheral blood. The origin of this receptor is a woman in her forties with COVID-19, enrolled during active disease. The CDR3 coding sequence is TGTGCCAGTACTAGCGGCGGAGCGTACGAGCAGTACTTC. It specifies CASTSGGAYEQYF.